This TCR beta chain was captured in a study of T cells in Graves' hyperthyroidism and ophthalmopathy. The overall study: Peripheral blood was drawn at first diagnosis, prior to all treatment.

J was trimmed by 4 bases and V by 6 bases; bases with no gene match: 1. Germline CDR1 reads MNHEY; CDR2 reads SVGEGT. CDR3 length: 14 amino acids. Authors of the study amplified TCR beta CDR3 regions from RNA transcripts. First-round RT-PCR targeting the TCR CDR3 was performed with the HTBI primer set. TCRdb reprocessed the multiplex PCR reads via MiXCR and lists one record per CDR3 protein. Of more than 500,000 distinct CDR3 sequences listed, about 16% were seen once; the top ten hold 25% to 30%. This clonotype was counted many times. Not enrolled were patients with uncontrolled infection, other autoimmune disease, pregnancy or lactation. Cells are PBMCs isolated from around 9.4 ml of fresh blood.

This sequence was found in a woman aged 30 to 39 with Graves' ophthalmopathy. Material: blood. This chain links TRBV6-2 or TRBV6-3 with TRBJ2-1, with 12 bases identical to TRBD2. This CDR3 reads CASRTSGSYNEQFF. The CDR3 DNA follows: TGTGCCAGCAGGACTAGCGGGAGTTACAATGAGCAGTTCTTC.